This T cell receptor (beta chain) was sequenced for a study of identical twins. TCRdb re-called the 5' RACE reads with MiXCR, one entry per CDR3 protein. The sample includes hundreds of thousands of distinct CDR3 sequences, over 5% of them seen just once. This clonotype was counted ten times or more. Its antigen is undetermined. Study-level findings and limits: Conclusions came from cross-sectional statistical analysis, not from following the same donors.

Germline CDR1 reads MRHNA; CDR2 reads SNTAGT. CDR3 size: 18 residues. V was cut by 7 bases and J by 3 bases, with 24 bases left in between. What was sequenced was naive T cells sorted from blood. This TCR came from a young man in good health. This chain joins TRBV6-4 and TRBJ2-2; D remains ambiguous. DNA of the CDR3: TGTGCCAGCACGCCTAGTCCAACCGTCCGCTTGGACACCGGGGAGCTGTTTTTT. It translates to CASTPSPTVRLDTGELFF.